This passage covers 15 T cell receptor beta chains from one sample sequenced in a study of blood T cell repertoires in COVID-19. Libraries were prepared by immunoSEQ multiplex PCR; TCRdb keeps only in-frame clonotypes and omits some of them. The table includes some 340,000 clones, around four fifths detected once. Sequencing input: peripheral blood. Receptors were obtained from a man aged 25 to 40 with active or convalescent COVID-19.

The gene calls are TRBV11-2 and TRBJ2-2, with TRBD2 matching 8 bases. The CDR3 runs 16 residues. After removal of 2 bases from V and 3 bases from J, the junction contained 5 bases not matched to a gene. CDR1 and CDR2 from the germline V gene are SGHAT and FQNNGV. The CDR3: CASSLNGGADTGELFF. CDR3 in DNA: TGTGCCAGCAGCTTAAACGGGGGGGCGGACACCGGGGAGCTGTTTTTT.

This rearrangement joins TRBV5-1 to TRBJ1-1; no clear D. Germline V gene lookup returns CDR1 SGHRS and CDR2 YFSETQ. The CDR3 covers 14 residues. V shed 2 bases and J shed 2 bases, with 10 bases lying between them. DNA for the CDR3: TGCGCCAGCAGCTTCCGGCGGGGTAACACTGAAGCTTTCTTT. It is translated as CASSFRRGNTEAFF.

The CDR3 DNA sequence: TGTGCCACCAGTGGCCGGGCTAGCGGGATGATAGAGACCCAGTACTTC. This codes for CATSGRASGMIETQYF. The chain carries TRBV24-1 and TRBJ2-5, with 9 bases matching TRBD2. The CDR3 runs 16 residues. The V segment lost 5 bases and the J segment 4 bases; nucleotides outside the gene matches: 10. CDR1 and CDR2 from the germline V gene are KGHDR and SFDVKD.

This clone was picked up one time. The V and J genes are TRBV28 and TRBJ1-6, with D tentatively TRBD1 (5 bases). This CDR3 has 14 residues. The ends were cut back, 4 bases at V and 9 bases at J, with 13 bases in the middle. In germline, CDR1 is MDHEN, CDR2 SYDVKM. CDR3 in DNA: TGTGCCAGCAGTTGGGGGGATTTTGGTTCACCCCTCCACTTT. It translates to CASSWGDFGSPLHF.

The genes are TRBV12-3 or TRBV12-4 and TRBJ1-2; D call uncertain. The V gene lost 7 bases and the J gene lost 8 bases, with 17 bases spanning the gap. This CDR3 is built from 13 residues. The CDR3 sequence: CASTRTLSRGYTF. The CDR3 DNA sequence: TGTGCCAGCACCCGAACCCTCTCTAGGGGCTACACCTTC.

CDR3 DNA sequence: TGTGCCAGCAGAACAACAGGCCAATCCTACGAGCAGTACTTC. Its translation: CASRTTGQSYEQYF. The rearrangement links TRBV6-5 to TRBJ2-7; weak D call: TRBD1 (5 bases). CDR3 length: 14 residues. Trimming removed 6 bases from V and 1 base from J, with 13 bases in between. The germline V gene has CDR1 MNHEY and CDR2 SVGAGI.

This chain joins TRBV18 and TRBJ1-2; a weak D match, TRBD1 (5 bases). The CDR3 covers 13 residues. The germline V gene has CDR1 KGHSH and CDR2 LQKENI. V was cut by 2 bases and J by 3 bases, with 7 bases left in between. The CDR3 nucleotides are TGTGCCAGCTCACCAGGGGCAGACTATGGCTACACCTTC. Translating it yields CASSPGADYGYTF.

This clone was detected a few times. The chain recombines TRBV30 with TRBJ1-2, with D unclear. Germline CDR1 is GTSNPN and CDR2 is SVGIG (reference sequence). V lost 1 base and J lost 7, with 13 bases in between. The CDR3 runs to 13 residues. In DNA, the CDR3 is TGTGCCTGGAGTGGGGCCTTTCCAATTGGCTACACCTTC. This codes for CAWSGAFPIGYTF.

The V call is TRBV18, the J call TRBJ2-7; 10 positions match TRBD2. After removal of 2 bases from V and 6 bases from J, the junction contained 4 bases not matched to a gene. There are 14 residues in the CDR3. The V gene's germline CDR1 is KGHSH and CDR2 LQKENI. CDR3 region: CASSPSGRAFEQYF. The CDR3 region has the DNA TGTGCCAGCTCACCAAGCGGGAGGGCCTTCGAGCAGTACTTC. The complete variable domain, with remaining parts taken from reference TRBV18 and TRBJ2-7, reads NAGVMQNPRHLVRRRGQEARLRCSPMKGHSHVYWYRQLPEEGLKFMVYLQKENIIDESGMPKERFSAEFPKEGPSILRIQQVVRGDSAAYFCASSPSGRAFEQYFGPGTRLTVT.

Comments on this clone: Sequence at one end of the junction differs from germline and may be a read error. The V and J genes are TRBV6-1 and TRBJ1-2; TRBD1 agrees at 10 bases. Germline loops: CDR1 MNHNS, CDR2 SASEGT. This CDR3 contains 13 residues. The CDR3 spells CASSERDLGTGAF. CDR3 DNA: TGTGCCAGCAGTGAAAGGGATCTTGGGACAGGGGCCTTC.

The CDR3 sequence: CASSPAMNTEAFF. In DNA, the CDR3 is TGTGCCAGCAGCCCTGCTATGAACACTGAAGCTTTCTTT. V and J are TRBV27 and TRBJ1-1; no clear D. CDR1 MNHEY and CDR2 SMNVEV come from the germline V gene (reference sequence). This CDR3 spans 13 amino acids. The V end was cut by 6 bases, the J end by 0 bases, with 8 bases between.

The rearrangement joins TRBV4-2 to TRBJ2-2; possible D gene TRBD2, 5 bases. Germline values: CDR1 LGHNA, CDR2 YNFKEQ. CDR3 size: 17 residues. Between the trimmed V and J ends, which lost 3 bases and 1 base, there was a span of 15 bases. CDR3 sequence reads: CASSQGLQRKNTGELFF. In DNA, the CDR3 is TGTGCCAGCAGCCAGGGCCTTCAGCGGAAGAACACCGGGGAGCTGTTTTTT.

The V call is TRBV5-4, the J call TRBJ2-7, with 13 positions matching TRBD2. Per germline, CDR1 SGHNT and CDR2 YYREEE (reference sequence). Trimming cost V 9 bases and J 0 bases; bases outside gene matches: 9. The CDR3 has 16 amino acids. The CDR3 protein is CATRTSGGTASYEQYF. CDR3 bases: TGTGCCACTCGGACTAGCGGGGGCACCGCCTCCTACGAGCAGTACTTC.

The chain joins TRBV12-3 or TRBV12-4 to TRBJ2-7; D gene uncertain. With 2 bases removed from V and 3 bases from J, the gap between germline ends came to 8 bases. The CDR3 has 13 residues. The CDR3 sequence: CASSLSLDYEQYF. The CDR3 nucleotides are TGTGCCAGCAGTTTAAGCTTAGACTACGAGCAGTACTTC.

The V call is TRBV9, the J call TRBJ1-5, with 8 bases that match TRBD1. The CDR3 runs 14 residues. V shed 3 bases, J shed 5 bases, and the junction held 4 bases outside the gene matches. The V gene's germline CDR1 is SGDLS and CDR2 YYNGEE. The CDR3, as DNA: TGTGCCAGCAGCGCCCACAGGGGGTATCAGCCCCAGCATTTT. Protein product: CASSAHRGYQPQHF.